The 7 T cell receptor beta chains below all came from one sample that was sequenced in a study of cytomegalovirus exposure and HLA in healthy donors. Both 60 Vbeta primers and 13 Jbeta primers went into the PCR. Method: immunoSEQ multiplex PCR; TCRdb's copy keeps in-frame clones and lacks some. The table includes roughly 100,000 clones, 70% to 80% detected once. Sample: PBMCs. Receptors were obtained from a female donor in good health and CMV-seronegative.

This chain joins TRBV29-1 and TRBJ1-2; a possible D gene is TRBD1 (6 bases). The CDR3 consists of 13 residues. Germline CDR1 reads SQVTM; CDR2 reads ANQGSEA. V lost 6 bases and J 4 bases, leaving 15 bases between the germline ends. CDR3 sequence: CSVRKDRVYGYTF. As DNA, the CDR3 is TGCAGCGTGCGAAAGGACAGAGTCTATGGCTACACCTTC.

The chain uses TRBV28 and TRBJ2-1, with TRBD2 matching 7 bases. Germline V gene lookup returns CDR1 MDHEN and CDR2 SYDVKM. The CDR3 has 15 residues. J gave up 3 bases and V 7 bases, and 9 bases lay outside the gene matches. CDR3 bases: TGTGCCAGCACCCAAAGGGAGGGTAACTACAATGAGCAGTTCTTC. It yields the protein CASTQREGNYNEQFF.

J is TRBJ2-5 and V is TRBV7-9; 10 nucleotides align to TRBD2. CDR1 is SEHNR, CDR2 FQNEAQ, per germline (reference sequence). This CDR3 has 13 residues. Trimming cost V 4 bases and J 10 bases; bases outside gene matches: 6. CDR3 protein: CASSSLSGGRQYF. The DNA of the CDR3 is TGTGCCAGCAGCTCCCTTAGCGGGGGGCGCCAGTACTTC.

This chain connects TRBV19 to TRBJ2-7, with TRBD2 matching over 7 bases. V dropped 5 bases and J dropped 0; count of bases not matched to a gene: 4. Germline loops: CDR1 LNHDA, CDR2 SQIVND (reference sequence). The CDR3 sequence is 14 residues long. The chain's CDR3 is CASSGLGSSYEQYF. The CDR3 coding sequence is TGTGCCAGTAGTGGACTAGGGAGCTCCTACGAGCAGTACTTC.

V usage is TRBV5-1 and J usage is TRBJ2-1, with D possibly TRBD1 on 5 matching bases. The germline V gene encodes CDR1 SGHRS and CDR2 YFSETQ. The germline V and J ends were trimmed by 5 bases and 0 bases, with 12 bases remaining between them. The length of the CDR3 is 15 residues. The CDR3 here is CASRVDSGSYNEQFF. The CDR3 DNA reads as TGCGCCAGCAGGGTTGACAGTGGCTCCTACAATGAGCAGTTCTTC.

V gene TRBV7-9 combines with J gene TRBJ2-5, with a possible D match to TRBD1 (5 bases). The DNA end is a closer match to TRBJ2-7, so the J assignment may be wrong. The CDR3 spans 13 residues. The germline V gene has CDR1 SEHNR and CDR2 FQNEAQ (reference sequence). The CDR3 region is CASSSRASYEQYF. DNA for the CDR3: TGTGCCAGCAGCTCCAGGGCTTCCTACGAGCAGTACTTC.

The V and J genes are TRBV2 and TRBJ1-2, with D possibly TRBD1 on 6 matching bases. V was pared by 6 bases and J by 2 bases, with 13 bases between. The CDR3 runs 14 residues. Germline-derived CDR1 and CDR2 are SNHLY and FYNNEI. CDR3 sequence reads: CASSIDRKNYGYTF. CDR3 DNA sequence: TGTGCCAGCAGCATAGACAGGAAAAACTATGGCTACACCTTC.